This T cell receptor beta chain emerged from a study of T cell responses to AZD1222 COVID-19 vaccine. General study points: Females made up more of the donors, who were largely white British, and clonal diversity may have come out too low. Baseline testing showed seropositivity in only six AZD1222 recipients. Spike-specific TCR breadth and depth were elevated following two AZD1222 doses.

The CDR3 spans 15 residues. Germline assignment: CDR1 SGHRS and CDR2 YFSETQ. After removal of 4 bases from V and 7 bases from J, the junction contained 9 bases not matched to a gene. Sequenced by immunoSEQ multiplex PCR; TCRdb stores in-frame clones only, minus some. The sample has about 180,000 clones; around 90% are singletons. As concerns this clone: Its target is unknown.

Sequences were derived from peripheral blood, sampled 28 days after the second AZD1222 dose. The chain recombines TRBV5-1 with TRBJ2-2; TRBD2 agrees at 8 bases. This sequence was found in an adult who received the AZD1222 COVID-19 vaccine. The CDR3 is CASSQPGLDRGELFF. CDR3 nucleotides: TGCGCCAGCAGCCAACCGGGACTAGATCGCGGGGAGCTGTTTTTT.